The T cell receptor beta chain under discussion was sequenced for a study of blood T cells in healthy people across ages. Then a second PCR, running about 6 to 12 cycles, was carried out with a sample-barcoded 5' primer and a J-beta primer mix. TCRdb recomputed calls from the 5' RACE reads with MiXCR, one row per CDR3 protein. The sample lists about 1,500,000 distinct CDR3 sequences, roughly 45% occurring once. The V and J ends lost 0 bases and 5 bases, in that order; junction bases with no gene match: 11. CDR1 is SGDLS and CDR2 is YYNGEE in the germline V gene. The CDR3 totals 17 residues. No fewer than 6 million PBMCs went into each sample.

This chain links TRBV9 with TRBJ2-5, with 9 bases that match TRBD2. This TCR derives from a woman younger than 35 in good health. Sequenced input: blood. CDR3 DNA: TGTGCCAGCAGCGTAGGGGCGGCGGGGGGGCCGATGGAGACCCAGTACTTC. This encodes CASSVGAAGGPMETQYF. The full variable domain, its missing parts supplied by reference TRBV9 and TRBJ2-5, is DSGVTQTPKHLITATGQRVTLRCSPRSGDLSVYWYQQSLDQGLQFLIQYYNGEERAKGNILERFSAQQFPDLHSELNLSSLELGDSALYFCASSVGAAGGPMETQYFGPGTRLLVL.